Each of the 9 T cell receptor beta chains below was sequenced from the same sample in a study of T cell changes during pregnancy in multiple sclerosis. This table comes from immunoSEQ multiplex PCR, and its TCRdb copy is limited to in-frame clones, with some not included. The table records some 62,000 clones, about 90% of them present only once. Material: peripheral blood, obtained in the second trimester of pregnancy. These receptors were collected from a female donor in good health, enrolled as a control in a pregnancy study.

The V gene is TRBV5-8, the J gene TRBJ2-1, with TRBD2 matching 10 bases. Germline V gene sequence: CDR1 SGHTS, CDR2 YDEGEE. V was pared by 4 bases and J by 7 bases, with 8 bases of the junction left unmatched. CDR3 length: 15 residues. The CDR3 loop reads CASSPLAGAGNEQFF. Written as DNA, the CDR3 is TGTGCCAGCAGCCCCCTAGCGGGGGCCGGGAATGAGCAGTTCTTC.

The J gene is TRBJ2-7, the V gene TRBV5-1; 7 bases are shared with TRBD2. V shed 5 bases and J 2 bases; nucleotides not matched to a gene: 7. Germline values: CDR1 SGHRS, CDR2 YFSETQ. This CDR3 comprises 14 residues. This CDR3 reads CASSWEGPTYEQYF. The CDR3 DNA sequence: TGCGCCAGCAGTTGGGAGGGACCTACCTACGAGCAGTACTTC.

The chain has TRBV28 and TRBJ2-1, with a weak D call TRBD2 (6 bases). Germline V gives CDR1 MDHEN, CDR2 SYDVKM. V dropped 2 bases and J dropped 7 bases, with 18 bases sitting between them. The CDR3 spans 16 residues. Here the CDR3 DNA reads TGTGCCAGCAGTTTAACGATACTCACTAGCAGGAATGAGCAGTTCTTC. This encodes CASSLTILTSRNEQFF.

With respect to this clone: This same CDR3 is encoded by further DNA sequences in the sample. The genes are TRBV5-5 and TRBJ1-5, with a possible D match to TRBD1 (5 bases). The CDR3 has 15 amino acids. Germline CDR1 and CDR2: SGHKS and YYEKEE (reference sequence). V lost 0 bases and J lost 2, with 9 bases in between. CDR3 region: CASSLGSTGNQPQHF. The DNA for the CDR3 is TGTGCCAGCAGCTTGGGTTCGACAGGCAATCAGCCCCAGCATTTT.

The chain has TRBV30 and TRBJ2-3; possible D gene TRBD2, 7 bases. CDR1 and CDR2 (germline): GTSNPN, SVGIG (reference sequence). The CDR3 has 13 residues. The V end was cut by 4 bases, the J end by 5 bases, with 13 bases between. The CDR3 loop is CAWNGGGEDTQYF. The CDR3 coding sequence is TGTGCCTGGAATGGGGGGGGCGAAGATACGCAGTATTTT.

This chain's CDR3 is CASSPPHGEGETQYF. In DNA form, the CDR3 reads TGTGCCAGCTCACCACCCCACGGGGAGGGAGAGACCCAGTACTTC. The rearrangement joins TRBV18 to TRBJ2-5, with 7 bases matching TRBD2. Germline-derived CDR1 and CDR2 are KGHSH and LQKENI. V gave up 0 bases and J gave up 4 bases; unmatched junction bases: 5. The CDR3 is made up of 15 amino acids.

This clone was observed a handful of times. This chain links TRBV2 with TRBJ2-6, with a weak D call TRBD2 (6 bases). V was cut by 6 bases and J by 2 bases, with 8 bases left in between. CDR1 SNHLY and CDR2 FYNNEI come from the germline V gene. The CDR3 is made up of 14 amino acids. The CDR3 nucleotides are TGTGCCAGCAGGGGAGGAACTGGGGCCAACGTCCTGACTTTC. It translates to CASRGGTGANVLTF.

This chain connects TRBV4-3 to TRBJ2-5; tentatively, D is TRBD2 (6 bases). Germline assignment: CDR1 LGHNA and CDR2 YSLEER. The CDR3 runs 16 residues. V was shortened by 0 bases and J by 1 base, with 12 bases between the two germline ends. The CDR3 bases are TGCGCCAGCAGCCAAGAAAGGGCGGGACCCCAAGAGACCCAGTACTTC. Its translation is CASSQERAGPQETQYF.

The J gene is TRBJ1-1, the V gene TRBV7-9; D is perhaps TRBD1 (5 bases). Trimming took off 1 base at V and 1 base at J, with 10 bases between the two ends. The CDR3 covers 15 residues. CDR1 is SEHNR, CDR2 FQNEAQ, per germline (reference sequence). For the CDR3, the DNA is TGTGCCAGCAGCTTAGTCGGGGGGGGGAACACTGAAGCTTTCTTT. This gives the protein CASSLVGGGNTEAFF.